This T cell receptor (beta chain) was profiled in a study of OX40 agonist ivuxolimab in advanced cancers. TCRdb's copy holds only in-frame clones and misses some; the assay was immunoSEQ multiplex PCR. The sample lists 90,000 to 95,000 clones, more than 70% occurring once. Trimming removed 4 bases at V and 8 bases at J, with 20 bases between. The CDR3 covers 16 residues. The starting material was CD4+ or CD8+ T cells sorted from blood, obtained in a trial of the OX40 agonist ivuxolimab. The sequence was obtained from an adult with an advanced solid tumor such as melanoma, head and neck, liver or kidney cancer. The rearrangement joins TRBV23-1 to TRBJ2-2; tentatively, D is TRBD1 or TRBD2 (5 bases each). TRBV23-1 is assigned to the ORF class and has an uncertain function. CDR3 sequence reads: CASSLPPGPIRGELFF. The DNA of the CDR3 is TGCGCCAGCAGTCTCCCCCCGGGACCTATCCGGGGGGAGCTGTTTTTT.